These 14 T cell receptor beta chains came from one sample sequenced in a study of blood T cell repertoires in COVID-19. Clones were read by immunoSEQ multiplex PCR, and TCRdb kept only the in-frame ones, dropping some. The data show 67,000 or so clones, 81% seen once. Sequencing used peripheral blood. These receptors originate from a woman between 70 and 85 years old with acute or convalescent COVID-19.

CDR3 in DNA: TGCAGCGTTGAGGGAGGAGCCACAGATACGCAGTATTTT. This translates into CSVEGGATDTQYF. V usage is TRBV29-1 and J usage is TRBJ2-3, with D possibly TRBD2 on 6 matching bases. Germline CDR1 SQVTM, CDR2 ANQGSEA. The CDR3 is made up of 13 amino acids. Trimming removed 3 bases from V and 2 bases from J, with 9 bases in between.

The J gene is TRBJ2-2, the V gene TRBV25-1; D perhaps matches TRBD1 (5 bases). Germline CDR1 reads MGHDK; CDR2 reads SYGVNS. Trimming took 6 bases from V and 3 from J, leaving 11 bases between them. This CDR3 has 14 residues. The CDR3 sequence is CASRQELDTGELFF. Here the CDR3 DNA reads TGTGCCAGCAGACAGGAACTTGACACCGGGGAGCTGTTTTTT.

The V call is TRBV28, the J call TRBJ2-1; TRBD1 aligns across 10 bases. V was pared by 5 bases and J by 2 bases, with 9 bases of the junction left unmatched. This CDR3 comprises 17 residues. Germline loops: CDR1 MDHEN, CDR2 SYDVKM. DNA for the CDR3: TGTGCCAGCAGTATAACCGGGACAGGGGAAACCTACAATGAGCAGTTCTTC. Amino acids: CASSITGTGETYNEQFF.

The chain employs TRBV7-2 and TRBJ2-3; 8 bases fit TRBD2. In germline, CDR1 is SGHTA, CDR2 FQGNSA. The CDR3 is 15 residues long. With V trimmed by 5 bases and J by 5 bases, 9 bases remained unmatched. In DNA form, the CDR3 reads TGTGCCAGCAGCCCGAGGACTAGCTCTCGAGATACGCAGTATTTT. This codes for CASSPRTSSRDTQYF. The full variable domain, in which reference TRBV7-2 and TRBJ2-3 provide the parts outside the CDR3, is GAGVSQSPSNKVTEKGKDVELRCDPISGHTALYWYRQSLGQGLEFLIYFQGNSAPDKSGLPSDRFSAERTGGSVSTLTIQRTQQEDSAVYLCASSPRTSSRDTQYFGPGTRLTVL.

Only one count was recorded for this clone. The chain employs TRBV18 and TRBJ2-7; 12 nucleotides line up with TRBD2. The V gene end was trimmed by 6 bases and the J gene end by 4 bases; junction bases not matched to a gene: 13. CDR1 and CDR2 (germline): KGHSH, LQKENI. The CDR3 runs to 17 residues. As DNA, the CDR3 is TGTGCCAGCTCCCAACAGACTAGCGGGAGAAAAGCATACGAGCAGTACTTC. Translating gives CASSQQTSGRKAYEQYF.

V is TRBV6-5 and J is TRBJ2-7; weak D call: TRBD2 (5 bases). This CDR3 has 14 amino acids. Germline loops: CDR1 MNHEY, CDR2 SVGAGI. V gave up 10 bases and J gave up 0 bases, with 16 bases separating them. The CDR3 loop is CATTVSRDSYEQYF. The CDR3 region has the DNA TGTGCCACCACGGTTTCTCGGGACTCCTACGAGCAGTACTTC.

The V call is TRBV25-1, the J call TRBJ1-1; perhaps TRBD1 as D (6 bases). Between the trimmed V and J ends, which lost 11 bases and 3 bases, there was a span of 13 bases. Germline V gene sequence: CDR1 MGHDK, CDR2 SYGVNS. The CDR3 totals 12 residues. The CDR3 is CASTGGHTEAFF. For the CDR3, the DNA is TGTGCCTCGACGGGGGGCCACACTGAAGCTTTCTTT.

The chain recombines TRBV12-3 or TRBV12-4 with TRBJ1-4, with no clear D. The length of the CDR3 is 13 residues. The V and J ends lost 3 bases and 4 bases respectively, with 6 bases between them. The CDR3 reads CASSFSGNEKLFF. The CDR3 DNA reads TGTGCCAGCAGTTTCTCGGGTAATGAAAAACTGTTTTTT.

The chain employs TRBV6-5 and TRBJ2-7; 7 positions agree with TRBD1. This CDR3 contains 12 residues. Germline-derived CDR1 and CDR2 are MNHEY and SVGAGI. V lost 11 bases to trimming and J lost 5 bases; unmatched junction nucleotides: 9. This chain's CDR3 is CASHRGRNEQYF. The CDR3 coding sequence is TGTGCCTCCCACAGGGGTCGCAACGAGCAGTACTTC.

This rearrangement joins TRBV19 to TRBJ2-7; TRBD1 agrees at 8 bases. Trimming removed 2 bases from V and 4 bases from J; junction bases left unmatched: 4. This CDR3 contains 14 residues. From germline, CDR1 is LNHDA and CDR2 SQIVND (reference sequence). Written as DNA, the CDR3 is TGTGCCAGTAGTATATCAGGGGGCGAGTACGAGCAGTACTTC. Translation gives CASSISGGEYEQYF.

The chain is built from TRBV5-1 and TRBJ1-1; the D is unclear. V was shortened by 0 bases and J by 6 bases, with 12 bases between the two germline ends. The germline CDR1 and CDR2 sequences are SGHRS and YFSETQ. CDR3 length equals 14 residues. CDR3 bases: TGCGCCAGCAGCTTGGCCTGGTTCGACTCTGAAGCTTTCTTT. Translating gives CASSLAWFDSEAFF.

The chain is built from TRBV10-3 and TRBJ1-6; 7 nucleotides align to TRBD1. Per the germline V gene, CDR1 is ENHRY and CDR2 is SYGVKD. The CDR3 has 14 amino acids. The J segment lost 7 bases and the V segment lost 5 bases, leaving 5 bases of the junction unmatched. The CDR3 reads CAISQDRLNSPLHF. In DNA, the CDR3 is TGTGCCATCAGTCAGGACAGGTTGAATTCACCCCTCCACTTT.

The J gene is TRBJ2-3, the V gene TRBV11-2, with 7 bases aligning to TRBD1. The CDR3 totals 17 residues. Germline V gene sequence: CDR1 SGHAT, CDR2 FQNNGV. V was pared by 2 bases and J by 0 bases, with 8 bases of the junction left unmatched. CDR3 residues: CASSLTRQGPSTDTQYF. CDR3 sequence (DNA): TGTGCCAGCAGCTTAACGAGACAGGGCCCTAGCACAGATACGCAGTATTTT.

V is TRBV27 and J is TRBJ1-6, with 7 bases identical to TRBD1. V lost 6 bases and J lost 9; bases outside the gene matches: 14. The CDR3 consists of 16 residues. CDR1 and CDR2 (germline): MNHEY, SMNVEV (reference sequence). The DNA of the CDR3 is TGTGCCAGCAGCACCGACCTAGGGACAGAATTTTCACCCCTCCACTTT. Protein product: CASSTDLGTEFSPLHF.